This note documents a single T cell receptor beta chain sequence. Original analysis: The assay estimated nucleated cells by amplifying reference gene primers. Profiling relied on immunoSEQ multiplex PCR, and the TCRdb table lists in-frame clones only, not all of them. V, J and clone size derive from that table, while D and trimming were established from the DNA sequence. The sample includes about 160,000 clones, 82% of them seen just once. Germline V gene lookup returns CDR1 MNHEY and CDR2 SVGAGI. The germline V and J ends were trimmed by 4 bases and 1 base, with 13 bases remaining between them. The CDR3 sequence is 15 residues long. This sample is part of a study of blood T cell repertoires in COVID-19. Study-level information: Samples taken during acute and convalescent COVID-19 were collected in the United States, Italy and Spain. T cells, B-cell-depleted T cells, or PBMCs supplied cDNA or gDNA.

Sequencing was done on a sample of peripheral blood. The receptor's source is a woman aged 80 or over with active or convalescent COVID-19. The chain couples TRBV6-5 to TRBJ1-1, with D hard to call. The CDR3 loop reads CASSSIWTGNTEAFF. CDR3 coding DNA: TGTGCCAGCAGTTCCATATGGACTGGGAACACTGAAGCTTTCTTT.